Shown below are 7 T cell receptor beta chains from a single sample sequenced in a study of beta chain features in type 1 diabetes (dated by TCRdb to 2017 to 2018). The library was built by means of the immunoSEQ multiplex PCR assay. The High Capacity cDNA Reverse Transcription Kit was used to reverse transcribe all of the isolated RNA, meaning that expressed TCRB transcripts were what got sequenced. What TCRdb holds here is the immuneACCESS table cut down to in-frame rearrangements. Part of the clones is not present; checked against another copy, under half of the missing clones reflect an unresolved V gene, and the others are unexplained. The sample yields 600,000 to 650,000 clones; roughly a sixth were counted once. The top ten hold 0.093% of the sample. The material sequenced was naive CD4+ T cells from blood. Explained via the paper, the cell subset or site label denotes: true naive CD4+ T cells. The receptors derive from a man younger than 35 in good health.

This chain joins TRBV7-3 and TRBJ2-6; D is undetermined. The V gene's germline CDR1 is SGHTA and CDR2 FQGTGA. The CDR3 loop spans 14 amino acids. V was shortened by 5 bases and J by 0 bases, with 5 bases between the two germline ends. The CDR3 sequence is CASSASSGANVLTF. CDR3 nucleotide sequence: TGTGCCAGCAGCGCCTCCTCTGGGGCCAACGTCCTGACTTTC.

The gene calls are TRBV7-2 and TRBJ1-6; the D is unclear. Germline V gene data show CDR1 as SGHTA and CDR2 as FQGNSA. There are 13 residues in the CDR3. Trimming shortened V by 4 bases and J by 10 bases, and 11 bases separated the two germline ends. The CDR3 region has the DNA TGTGCCAGCAGCTCGGAGGTTAGGTCACCCCTCCACTTT. Amino acid sequence: CASSSEVRSPLHF.

Worth noting for this clone: The sample contains more than one DNA sequence encoding this CDR3. The genes are TRBV7-9 and TRBJ2-1, with 10 bases fitting TRBD1. The CDR3 has 15 amino acids. CDR1 and CDR2 (germline): SEHNR, FQNEAQ (reference sequence). V was clipped by 3 bases and J by 2 bases; unmatched bases: 1. The DNA for the CDR3 is TGTGCCAGCAGCTTGGACAGGGGGGCCTACAATGAGCAGTTCTTC. This encodes CASSLDRGAYNEQFF.

This clone appeared a few times. This rearrangement joins TRBV2 to TRBJ1-5, with a possible D match to TRBD1 (6 bases). The CDR3 has 14 amino acids. The germline CDR1 and CDR2 sequences are SNHLY and FYNNEI. V lost 9 bases, J lost 3 bases, and 15 bases lay in between. The CDR3 protein is CASNREGSNQPQHF. CDR3 sequence (DNA): TGTGCCAGTAACAGGGAAGGATCCAATCAGCCCCAGCATTTT.

This clone was seen more than once but under ten times. This chain uses TRBV5-1 with TRBJ1-1; a possible D gene is TRBD1 (5 bases). V gave up 1 base and J gave up 1 base, with 8 bases separating them. The CDR3 contains 14 residues. CDR1 is SGHRS and CDR2 is YFSETQ in the germline V gene. The CDR3 nucleotides read TGCGCCAGCAGCTTGAGCAGGGCGAACACTGAAGCTTTCTTT. It yields the protein CASSLSRANTEAFF.

To note about this clone: An end of the junction differs from the germline gene, which may be a read error. The rearrangement joins TRBV11-2 to TRBJ2-3; D is perhaps TRBD1 (5 bases). Germline loops: CDR1 SGHAT, CDR2 FQNNGV. This CDR3 has 15 residues. The CDR3 is CASTLFRVVTDTQYF. In DNA form, the CDR3 reads TGTGCCAGCACCTTATTCAGGGTGGTGACAGATACGCAGTATTTT.

The rearrangement links TRBV18 to TRBJ2-7; D not resolved. The CDR3 has 14 residues. Trimming removed 2 bases from V and 4 bases from J, with 12 bases in between. Germline values: CDR1 KGHSH, CDR2 LQKENI. CDR3 nucleotide sequence: TGTGCCAGCTCACCAAGTAGGGTGAAGTACGAGCAGTACTTC. Translation gives CASSPSRVKYEQYF.